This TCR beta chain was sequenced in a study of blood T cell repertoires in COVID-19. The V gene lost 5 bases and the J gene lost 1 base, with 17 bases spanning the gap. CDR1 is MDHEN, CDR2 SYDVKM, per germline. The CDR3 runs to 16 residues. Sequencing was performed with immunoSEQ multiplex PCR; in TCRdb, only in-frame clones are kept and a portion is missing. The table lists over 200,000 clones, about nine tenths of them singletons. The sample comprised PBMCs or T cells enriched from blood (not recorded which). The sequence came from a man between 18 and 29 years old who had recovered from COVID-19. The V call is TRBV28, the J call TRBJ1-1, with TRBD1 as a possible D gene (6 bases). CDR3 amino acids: CASSQNRELWNTEAFF. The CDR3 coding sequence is TGTGCCAGCAGTCAAAACAGGGAGCTCTGGAACACTGAAGCTTTCTTT.